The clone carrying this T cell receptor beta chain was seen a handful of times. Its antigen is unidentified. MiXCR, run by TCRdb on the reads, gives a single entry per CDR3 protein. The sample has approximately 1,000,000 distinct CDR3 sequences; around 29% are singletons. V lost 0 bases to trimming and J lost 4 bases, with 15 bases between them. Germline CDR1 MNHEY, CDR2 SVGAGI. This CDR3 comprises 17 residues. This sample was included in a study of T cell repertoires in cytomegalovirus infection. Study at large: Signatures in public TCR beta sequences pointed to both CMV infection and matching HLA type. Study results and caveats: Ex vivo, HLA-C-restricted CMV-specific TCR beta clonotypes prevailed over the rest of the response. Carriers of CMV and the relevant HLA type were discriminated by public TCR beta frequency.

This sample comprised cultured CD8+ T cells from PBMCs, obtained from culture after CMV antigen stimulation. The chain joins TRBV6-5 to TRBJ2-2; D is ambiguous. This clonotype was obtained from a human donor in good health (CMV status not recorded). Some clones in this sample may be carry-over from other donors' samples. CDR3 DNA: TGTGCCAGCAGTTACTCGATTTTGGCCTTGCTCACCGGGGAGCTGTTTTTT. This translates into CASSYSILALLTGELFF.